The present TCR beta chain was sequenced within a study of shared clonotypes between healthy human individuals. Germline loops: CDR1 SGHNT, CDR2 YYREEE (reference sequence). The ends were cut back, 0 bases at V and 2 bases at J, with 9 bases in the middle. CDR3 size: 16 residues. Sequenced by immunoSEQ multiplex PCR; TCRdb stores in-frame clones only, minus some. The sample lists approximately 240,000 clones, 65% occurring once. The donor cohort consisted entirely of Caucasian adults residing in Nashville, Tennessee. J is TRBJ2-6 and V is TRBV5-4; D not certain. This TCR derives from a young man in good health. The sequenced material came from memory CD4+ T cells sorted from blood. Stated subset: CD45RA-negative fraction. CDR3 sequence: CASSLAVGTGANVLTF. In nucleotides, the CDR3 is TGTGCCAGCAGCTTGGCGGTGGGTACTGGGGCCAACGTCCTGACTTTC.